The rows below give T cell receptor beta chains drawn from one sample of a study of identical twins. TCRdb reprocessed the 5' RACE reads with MiXCR, giving one entry per CDR3 protein. Of about 1.7 million distinct CDR3 sequences detected, less than 40% appear once; the ten largest clones hold about 0.27%. Sequencing input: cord blood. These receptors all stem from a newborn girl in good health. Each CDR3 is given with its conserved first and last residue. Each record gives: CDR3 protein, CDR3 DNA, J gene, D gene, clone size, V gene. A D gene is named only where the DNA matches it firmly. Expanded clones get a size class; other rows say once, few or many, or leave the size out.

CDR3: CASSLERVAGGSNTGELFF
DNA: TGTGCCAGCAGCCTAGAGAGAGTAGCGGGAGGTTCGAACACCGGGGAGCTGTTTTTT
J: TRBJ2-2
D: TRBD2
size: -
V: TRBV11-3

CDR3: CASSPAVPNGYTF
DNA: TGTGCCAGCAGCCCTGCCGTACCGAATGGCTACACCTTC
J: TRBJ1-2
D: -
size: few
V: TRBV5-6

CDR3: CATTPVGSYGYTF
DNA: TGTGCCACCACACCTGTCGGCAGCTATGGCTACACCTTC
J: TRBJ1-2
D: -
size: -
V: TRBV10-3

CDR3: CASSLRGGKAEAFF
DNA: TGCGCCAGCAGCTTGAGGGGAGGGAAAGCTGAAGCTTTCTTT
J: TRBJ1-1
D: -
size: -
V: TRBV5-1

CDR3: CASSLQRGTRSGTQYF
DNA: TGTGCCAGCAGCCTTCAGCGGGGGACCCGCTCGGGTACGCAGTATTTT
J: TRBJ2-3
D: TRBD2
size: -
V: TRBV4-2

CDR3: CASSQGASYTF
DNA: TGTGCCAGCAGCCAAGGAGCCAGCTACACCTTC
J: TRBJ1-2
D: -
size: many
V: TRBV4-2

CDR3: CASSRRGDHQPQHF
DNA: TGTGCCAGCAGTCGACGCGGGGATCATCAGCCCCAGCATTTT
J: TRBJ1-5
D: -
size: -
V: TRBV12-3/TRBV12-4

CDR3: CASSLGDWNTEAFF
DNA: TGTGCCAGCAGCTTAGGGGACTGGAACACTGAAGCTTTCTTT
J: TRBJ1-1
D: -
size: many
V: TRBV7-8

CDR3: CASSVRSTHEQYF
DNA: TGTGCCAGCAGTGTCCGGAGCACCCACGAGCAGTACTTC
J: TRBJ2-7
D: -
size: -
V: TRBV12-3/TRBV12-4

CDR3: CASSDRDWGYNEQYF
DNA: TGTGCCAGCAGCGACCGGGACTGGGGCTACAATGAGCAGTACTTC
J: TRBJ2-7
D: -
size: -
V: TRBV5-6

CDR3: CSVDFAYEQYF
DNA: TGCAGCGTTGACTTCGCCTACGAGCAGTACTTC
J: TRBJ2-7
D: -
size: many
V: TRBV29-1

CDR3: CASSLAAGQGARGYTF
DNA: TGCGCCAGCAGCTTGGCGGCAGGACAGGGGGCGCGAGGCTACACCTTC
J: TRBJ1-2
D: TRBD1
size: -
V: TRBV5-1

CDR3: CASSYLTLGQTYGQYF
DNA: TGTGCCAGCAGTTACCTCACCCTGGGACAGACCTACGGGCAGTACTTC
J: TRBJ2-7
D: TRBD1
size: once
V: TRBV6-6

CDR3: CGARADRRGNEQFF
DNA: TGCGGTGCCAGGGCGGACAGAAGAGGGAATGAGCAGTTCTTC
J: TRBJ2-1
D: -
size: once
V: TRBV20-1

CDR3: CASSLPGTINEKLFF
DNA: TGTGCCAGCAGTCTTCCCGGGACAATTAATGAAAAACTGTTTTTT
J: TRBJ1-4
D: -
size: once
V: TRBV14

CDR3: CASSLQRGILDTQYF
DNA: -
J: TRBJ2-3
D: -
size: few
V: TRBV4-1

CDR3: CASSLEREGAQYF
DNA: TGCGCCAGCAGCTTGGAGAGGGAGGGGGCGCAGTATTTT
J: TRBJ2-3
D: -
size: -
V: TRBV5-1

CDR3: CASSSKKTSGRATDTQYF
DNA: TGCGCCAGCAGCTCTAAAAAGACTAGCGGGAGGGCAACGGATACGCAGTATTTT
J: TRBJ2-3
D: TRBD2
size: -
V: TRBV5-1

CDR3: CASSDSLFNQPQHF
DNA: TGCGCCAGCAGTGACAGCCTATTCAATCAGCCCCAGCATTTT
J: TRBJ1-5
D: -
size: -
V: TRBV10-2

CDR3: CSVGRGGNGYTF
DNA: TGCAGCGTTGGCAGGGGAGGAAATGGCTACACCTTC
J: TRBJ1-2
D: -
size: many
V: TRBV29-1

CDR3: CASSVGNEQYF
DNA: TGTGCCAGCAGCGTAGGGAACGAGCAGTACTTC
J: TRBJ2-7
D: -
size: many
V: TRBV9

CDR3: CSARDLGVGYTF
DNA: TGCAGTGCTAGAGATTTGGGGGTCGGCTACACCTTC
J: TRBJ1-2
D: -
size: few
V: TRBV20-1

CDR3: CASSLAGGYGNQPQHF
DNA: TGTGCCAGCAGCTTGGCGGGGGGCTACGGCAATCAGCCCCAGCATTTT
J: TRBJ1-5
D: -
size: -
V: TRBV5-5

CDR3: CASSSPNSPLHF
DNA: TGCGCCAGCAGCTCCCCGAATTCACCCCTCCACTTT
J: TRBJ1-6
D: -
size: many
V: TRBV5-1

CDR3: CASSYSIGGTGKNEQYF
DNA: TGTGCCAGCAGTTACTCAATCGGGGGGACAGGGAAGAACGAGCAGTACTTC
J: TRBJ2-7
D: TRBD1
size: -
V: TRBV6-5

CDR3: CASSLDGAKLRKQYF
DNA: TGTGCCAGCAGCTTAGACGGGGCCAAGCTACGAAAGCAGTACTTC
J: TRBJ2-7
D: -
size: -
V: TRBV11-2

CDR3: CATSRVRTGGNEQFF
DNA: TGTGCCACCAGCAGAGTTCGGACAGGGGGCAATGAGCAGTTCTTC
J: TRBJ2-1
D: TRBD1
size: few
V: TRBV15

CDR3: CASSDFRGVNNEQYF
DNA: TGTGCCAGCAGTGACTTTAGGGGGGTTAACAATGAGCAGTACTTC
J: TRBJ2-5
D: -
size: -
V: TRBV25-1

CDR3: CSANRDPLDYGYTF
DNA: TGCAGTGCTAACAGGGACCCCTTGGACTATGGCTACACCTTC
J: TRBJ1-2
D: -
size: few
V: TRBV20-1

CDR3: CASSLSTSGRRAKNIQYF
DNA: TGTGCCAGCAGTTTGTCGACTAGCGGGAGGAGGGCCAAAAACATTCAGTACTTC
J: TRBJ2-4
D: TRBD2
size: -
V: TRBV28

CDR3: CASSQEPSGTYEQYF
DNA: TGTGCCAGCAGCCAAGAGCCTAGCGGGACCTACGAGCAGTACTTC
J: TRBJ2-7
D: TRBD2
size: few
V: TRBV4-2

CDR3: CASTKPRSGEQYF
DNA: TGTGCCAGCACCAAACCCCGCTCCGGCGAGCAGTACTTC
J: TRBJ2-7
D: -
size: many
V: TRBV6-5

CDR3: CASSARAGWSDNEQFF
DNA: TGTGCCAGCAGCGCACGAGCGGGGTGGTCAGACAATGAGCAGTTCTTC
J: TRBJ2-1
D: TRBD2
size: -
V: TRBV4-2

CDR3: CSARERGGTANQPQHF
DNA: TGCAGTGCTAGAGAGAGAGGGGGGACAGCGAATCAGCCCCAGCATTTT
J: TRBJ1-5
D: TRBD1
size: few
V: TRBV20-1

CDR3: CASSLLGLAGSPTDTQYF
DNA: TGTGCCAGCAGCTTATTGGGGCTAGCGGGTTCCCCCACAGATACGCAGTATTTT
J: TRBJ2-3
D: TRBD2
size: -
V: TRBV11-2

CDR3: CASSQGRGSNEQYF
DNA: TGTGCCAGCAGCCAAGGAAGGGGGTCCAATGAGCAGTACTTC
J: TRBJ2-7
D: -
size: -
V: TRBV14

CDR3: CASSSQGSTGELFF
DNA: TGTGCCAGCAGTTCTCAGGGGAGCACCGGGGAGCTGTTTTTT
J: TRBJ2-2
D: -
size: -
V: TRBV6-1

CDR3: CSARDRTAGGRYGYTF
DNA: TGCAGTGCTAGAGATAGAACGGCAGGGGGCCGCTATGGCTACACCTTC
J: TRBJ1-2
D: TRBD1
size: -
V: TRBV20-1

CDR3: CSARDLLTGDTEKLFF
DNA: TGCAGTGCTAGAGACCTATTGACAGGGGATACTGAAAAACTGTTTTTT
J: TRBJ1-4
D: TRBD1
size: once
V: TRBV20-1

CDR3: CASSVQTGGYYNEQYF
DNA: TGTGCCAGCAGCGTCCAGACAGGGGGCTACTACAATGAGCAGTACTTC
J: TRBJ2-5
D: TRBD1
size: -
V: TRBV7-9

CDR3: CASASRGGVNTDTQYF
DNA: TGCGCCAGTGCTTCTCGGGGGGGGGTAAACACAGATACGCAGTATTTT
J: TRBJ2-3
D: TRBD2
size: few
V: TRBV5-1

CDR3: CASSLGVAGGLSYNEQYF
DNA: TGTGCCAGCAGCTTAGGGGTAGCTGGGGGGCTCTCCTACAATGAGCAGTACTTC
J: TRBJ2-4
D: -
size: -
V: TRBV7-9

CDR3: CASRRTPEQYF
DNA: TGTGCCAGCAGGAGGACCCCGGAGCAGTATTTT
J: TRBJ2-3
D: -
size: few
V: TRBV6-1

CDR3: CASSQGQGEDTEAFF
DNA: TGTGCCAGCAGCCAGGGACAGGGAGAGGACACTGAAGCTTTCTTT
J: TRBJ1-1
D: TRBD1
size: -
V: TRBV4-2

CDR3: CASSMTGQPGLYEQYF
DNA: TGTGCCAGCAGTATGACAGGGCAACCAGGTCTCTACGAGCAGTACTTC
J: TRBJ2-7
D: TRBD1
size: few
V: TRBV28

CDR3: CATSSNRGPYEQYF
DNA: TGTGCCACCAGCAGCAACAGGGGACCCTACGAGCAGTACTTC
J: TRBJ2-7
D: TRBD1
size: -
V: TRBV15

CDR3: CSVGFRDSTDTQYF
DNA: TGCAGCGTTGGATTCCGGGACAGCACAGATACGCAGTATTTT
J: TRBJ2-3
D: -
size: many
V: TRBV29-1

CDR3: CASSQEETGNTEAFF
DNA: TGTGCCAGCAGCCAAGAGGAGACAGGGAACACTGAAGCTTTCTTT
J: TRBJ1-1
D: -
size: few
V: TRBV3-1

CDR3: CASRQNEQYF
DNA: TGTGCCAGCAGGCAAAATGAGCAGTACTTC
J: TRBJ2-5
D: -
size: few
V: TRBV2

CDR3: CASSDRQGEDEQYF
DNA: TGTGCCAGCAGTGACCGACAGGGGGAAGACGAGCAGTACTTC
J: TRBJ2-7
D: TRBD1
size: -
V: TRBV6-6

CDR3: CASTSGRGGENEQYF
DNA: TGTGCCAGTACGTCCGGCCGGGGTGGAGAAAACGAGCAGTACTTC
J: TRBJ2-7
D: -
size: -
V: TRBV19

CDR3: CASRPGLRSHEQYF
DNA: TGTGCCAGCAGACCGGGACTAAGGTCCCACGAGCAGTACTTC
J: TRBJ2-7
D: TRBD2
size: few
V: TRBV6-2/TRBV6-3